Below are 27 T cell receptor beta chains sequenced from a single sample in a study of OX40 agonist ivuxolimab in advanced cancers. The data were produced by immunoSEQ multiplex PCR, yet TCRdb's version contains in-frame clones alone and is incomplete. Of some 11,000 clones listed, around 74% are singletons. Sequences were derived from CD4+ or CD8+ T cells sorted from blood, sampled in a trial of the OX40 agonist ivuxolimab. The source of these receptors is an adult with an advanced solid tumor such as melanoma, head and neck, liver or kidney cancer.

The J gene is TRBJ2-3, the V gene TRBV18, with 8 bases matching TRBD2. Germline trimming cut 3 bases from V and 5 bases from J; bases unmatched to any gene: 7. The germline V gene has CDR1 KGHSH and CDR2 LQKENI. The CDR3 has 15 residues. The chain's CDR3 is CASSPQAGVEDTQYF. Written as DNA, the CDR3 is TGTGCCAGCTCACCTCAAGCGGGAGTGGAAGATACGCAGTATTTT.

V and J are TRBV7-6 and TRBJ1-1; no clear D. Germline values: CDR1 SGHVS, CDR2 FNYEAQ. The CDR3 contains 15 residues. Trimming left V 1 base short and J 0 bases short, with 9 bases between. CDR3: CASSLEPEMNTEAFF. The CDR3 region has the DNA TGTGCCAGCAGCTTAGAACCAGAAATGAACACTGAAGCTTTCTTT.

The chain employs TRBV19 and TRBJ2-1; 8 nucleotides line up with TRBD2. The V and J ends lost 3 bases and 5 bases, in that order; junction bases with no gene match: 12. Germline V gives CDR1 LNHDA, CDR2 SQIVND (reference sequence). This CDR3 is 17 amino acids long. Written as DNA, the CDR3 is TGTGCCAGTAGTATTCGTACCGGGACTAGGGGACACAATGAGCAGTTCTTC. Encoded protein: CASSIRTGTRGHNEQFF.

The chain recombines TRBV30 with TRBJ2-5; D unresolved. V was cut by 2 bases and J by 0 bases, with 7 bases left in between. The CDR3 is 13 amino acids. Germline V gene lookup returns CDR1 GTSNPN and CDR2 SVGIG (reference sequence). This CDR3 is CAWSPDHQETQYF. The CDR3 coding sequence is TGTGCCTGGAGTCCGGACCACCAAGAGACCCAGTACTTC.

V and J are TRBV29-1 and TRBJ2-3; 9 nucleotides match TRBD2. The germline V gene encodes CDR1 SQVTM and CDR2 ANQGSEA. The CDR3 runs to 16 residues. J gave up 4 bases and V 1 base, and 9 bases lay outside the gene matches. CDR3 nucleotides: TGCAGCGTTGAAGCAGGAGGCGGGAGGGGTTCAGATACGCAGTATTTT. Amino acids: CSVEAGGGRGSDTQYF.

This clone came up once. The chain couples TRBV4-3 to TRBJ2-3; 7 positions match TRBD2. The CDR3 loop spans 18 amino acids. Germline CDR1 and CDR2: LGHNA and YSLEER. After removal of 2 bases from V and 4 bases from J, the junction contained 15 bases not matched to a gene. In nucleotides, the CDR3 is TGCGCCAGCAGCCAAACTTTGGGGGGGAGCCCCTGGGCAGATACGCAGTATTTT. This translates into CASSQTLGGSPWADTQYF.

The chain combines TRBV9 with TRBJ1-1, with no clear D. The CDR3 loop spans 14 amino acids. Germline CDR1 is SGDLS and CDR2 is YYNGEE. V dropped 0 bases and J dropped 0 bases, with 6 bases sitting between them. The CDR3 nucleotides are TGTGCCAGCAGCGTAGCTGGGTTGAACACTGAAGCTTTCTTT. This translates into CASSVAGLNTEAFF.

The J gene is TRBJ2-3, the V gene TRBV19, with 11 bases lining up with TRBD1. This CDR3 has 17 amino acids. Germline V gene lookup returns CDR1 LNHDA and CDR2 SQIVND (reference sequence). V shed 4 bases and J 4 bases; nucleotides not matched to a gene: 10. The CDR3 region is CASSKSGTGGFADTQYF. As DNA, the CDR3 is TGTGCCAGTAGTAAGTCCGGGACAGGGGGTTTCGCAGATACGCAGTATTTT. The variable domain in full, completed from reference TRBV19 and TRBJ2-3, reads DGGITQSPKYLFRKEGQNVTLSCEQNLNHDAMYWYRQDPGQGLRLIYYSQIVNDFQKGDIAEGYSVSREKKESFPLTVTSAQKNPTAFYLCASSKSGTGGFADTQYFGPGTRLTVL.

This chain connects TRBV29-1 to TRBJ2-7; TRBD2 might be the D (5 bases). V dropped 3 bases and J dropped 2 bases, with 11 bases sitting between them. This CDR3 spans 13 amino acids. The germline V gene encodes CDR1 SQVTM and CDR2 ANQGSEA. Written as DNA, the CDR3 is TGCAGCGTTGAGCTAGCCGGGCCCTACGAGCAGTACTTC. Translation: CSVELAGPYEQYF.

V usage is TRBV13 and J usage is TRBJ2-7; 12 positions agree with TRBD1. There are 16 residues in the CDR3. The V gene's germline CDR1 is PRHDT and CDR2 FYEKMQ (reference sequence). Trimming removed 5 bases from V and 7 bases from J; junction bases left unmatched: 12. Here the CDR3 DNA reads TGTGCCAGCAGCCCCATTCGGGGGACAGGGGGCGAGGAGCAGTACTTC. Protein: CASSPIRGTGGEEQYF.

V and J are TRBV7-9 and TRBJ2-1; TRBD1 matches at 10 bases. The V gene end was trimmed by 5 bases and the J gene end by 7 bases; junction bases not matched to a gene: 8. The germline gives CDR1 SEHNR, CDR2 FQNEAQ (reference sequence). The CDR3 is made up of 15 amino acids. In DNA, the CDR3 is TGTGCCAGCAGCCACATGGACAGGGGGGTTAATGAGCAGTTCTTC. Translating it yields CASSHMDRGVNEQFF.

The chain carries TRBV6-5 and TRBJ2-2, with 12 nucleotides matching TRBD2. Germline trimming cut 6 bases from V and 10 bases from J; bases unmatched to any gene: 6. This CDR3 region has 14 residues. Germline V gene lookup returns CDR1 MNHEY and CDR2 SVGAGI. Here the CDR3 DNA reads TGTGCCAGCAGATCGACTAGCGGGAGAGAGGAGCTGTTTTTT. Protein sequence: CASRSTSGREELFF.

J is TRBJ2-3 and V is TRBV7-9; D not certain. Trimming removed 5 bases from V and 2 bases from J, with 11 bases in between. The germline gives CDR1 SEHNR, CDR2 FQNEAQ (reference sequence). The CDR3 extends over 14 amino acids. The CDR3 reads CASSHWTDTDTQYF. CDR3 nucleotide sequence: TGTGCCAGCAGCCATTGGACGGACACAGATACGCAGTATTTT. The complete variable domain, with remaining parts taken from reference TRBV7-9 and TRBJ2-3, reads DTGVSQNPRHKITKRGQNVTFRCDPISEHNRLYWYRQTLGQGPEFLTYFQNEAQLEKSRLLSDRFSAERPKGSFSTLEIQRTEQGDSAMYLCASSHWTDTDTQYFGPGTRLTVL.

The chain is built from TRBV7-9 and TRBJ2-4; 10 nucleotides align to TRBD1. The CDR3 sequence is 12 residues long. Germline V CDR1 and CDR2: SEHNR, FQNEAQ (reference sequence). J was trimmed by 10 bases and V by 7 bases; bases with no gene match: 4. Written as DNA, the CDR3 is TGTGCCAGCAAGGGACAGGGGCAAATTCAGTACTTC. As protein: CASKGQGQIQYF.

The chain couples TRBV6-5 to TRBJ1-1; a possible D gene is TRBD1 (5 bases). The CDR3 runs to 16 residues. V dropped 4 bases and J dropped 0 bases, with 15 bases sitting between them. Germline V gene lookup returns CDR1 MNHEY and CDR2 SVGAGI. The CDR3 here is CASSSVSWGLNTEAFF. Written as DNA, the CDR3 is TGTGCCAGCAGTTCTGTATCTTGGGGCCTGAACACTGAAGCTTTCTTT.

This clone has only a few counts. This chain uses TRBV6-5 with TRBJ2-7, with TRBD1 matching over 7 bases. In germline, CDR1 is MNHEY, CDR2 SVGAGI. Unmatched junction bases numbered 6, after V lost 5 bases and J lost 2 bases. The CDR3 contains 14 residues. CDR3 sequence: CASSKKGQTYEQYF. As DNA, the CDR3 is TGTGCCAGCAGTAAAAAGGGACAGACCTACGAGCAGTACTTC.

The chain has TRBV10-3 and TRBJ2-5; D is tentatively TRBD1 or TRBD2 (7 bases each). CDR1 is ENHRY and CDR2 is SYGVKD in the germline V gene. This CDR3 is 15 amino acids long. Trimming pared 7 bases from V and 2 bases from J, leaving 17 bases between. The CDR3 loop reads CAITRGRGFQETQYF. CDR3 nucleotides: TGTGCCATCACCAGGGGGAGGGGATTTCAAGAGACCCAGTACTTC.

This clone was recorded once. The chain employs TRBV5-1 and TRBJ2-5; D is uncertain. CDR3 length equals 12 residues. Trimming pared 0 bases from V and 0 bases from J, leaving 0 bases between. Germline-derived CDR1 and CDR2 are SGHRS and YFSETQ. The CDR3 loop is CASSLDQETQYF. The CDR3 DNA follows: TGCGCCAGCAGCTTGGACCAAGAGACCCAGTACTTC. Using reference TRBV5-1 and TRBJ2-5 for the parts outside the CDR3, the full variable domain is KAGVTQTPRYLIKTRGQQVTLSCSPISGHRSVSWYQQTPGQGLQFLFEYFSETQRNKGNFPGRFSGRQFSNSRSEMNVSTLELGDSALYLCASSLDQETQYFGPGTRLLVL.

This chain connects TRBV7-6 to TRBJ2-3; TRBD1 aligns across 7 bases. The CDR3 is made up of 13 amino acids. Germline values: CDR1 SGHVS, CDR2 FNYEAQ. Trimming removed 5 bases from V and 5 bases from J; junction bases left unmatched: 4. The CDR3 spells CASSEQGIDTQYF. CDR3 DNA: TGTGCCAGCAGCGAACAGGGGATAGATACGCAGTATTTT.

This sequence joins TRBV10-1 and TRBJ2-7, with TRBD2 identical over 11 bases. Germline CDR1 and CDR2: WNHNN and SYGVQD (reference sequence). The CDR3 is made up of 15 amino acids. V lost 3 bases and J lost 3; bases outside the gene matches: 4. The CDR3 region has the DNA TGCGCCAGCAGTGAAACTAGCGGGAGTCACTACGAGCAGTACTTC. Its protein product is CASSETSGSHYEQYF.

There are a few counts of this clone. V is TRBV19 and J is TRBJ2-2; D is ambiguous. This CDR3 contains 11 residues. Trimming shortened V by 3 bases and J by 6 bases, and 2 bases separated the two germline ends. Germline V gene sequence: CDR1 LNHDA, CDR2 SQIVND (reference sequence). The CDR3 DNA is TGTGCCAGTAGTATGGCCGGGGAGCTGTTTTTT. It specifies CASSMAGELFF.

The V call is TRBV27, the J call TRBJ2-7; D is perhaps TRBD1 (6 bases). Deletions cut 0 bases from V and 3 bases from J, with 6 bases between. CDR1 MNHEY and CDR2 SMNVEV come from the germline V gene (reference sequence). The CDR3 contains 13 residues. This chain's CDR3 is CASSLSDSYEQYF. The CDR3 DNA reads TGTGCCAGCAGTTTATCGGACAGCTACGAGCAGTACTTC.

This clone was counted only a few times. The chain combines TRBV7-2 with TRBJ2-5; 10 positions agree with TRBD2. Germline CDR1 is SGHTA and CDR2 is FQGNSA. CDR3 length: 18 residues. Losses at the gene ends were 4 bases for V and 9 bases for J; bases not matched to a gene: 20. The CDR3 DNA reads TGTGCCAGCAGCTCCCCGGAGCTAGCGGGAGTCTATACGCCGGCCCAGTACTTC. Translated: CASSSPELAGVYTPAQYF.

The V call is TRBV27, the J call TRBJ2-1; 12 positions match TRBD2. J lost 5 bases, V lost 8 bases, and 10 bases had no gene match. Germline V gene sequence: CDR1 MNHEY, CDR2 SMNVEV (reference sequence). This CDR3 spans 16 amino acids. CDR3 sequence reads: CASAPPSGRVDNEQFF. In DNA, the CDR3 is TGTGCCAGCGCCCCCCCTAGCGGGAGGGTTGACAATGAGCAGTTCTTC.

The genes are TRBV7-9 and TRBJ1-2; no clear D. CDR3 size: 13 residues. Germline-derived CDR1 and CDR2 are SEHNR and FQNEAQ (reference sequence). V lost 0 bases, J lost 2 bases, and 4 bases lay in between. DNA of the CDR3: TGTGCCAGCAGCTTAGCTGAGAACTATGGCTACACCTTC. Its translation is CASSLAENYGYTF.

The chain employs TRBV9 and TRBJ2-2; TRBD2 matches 10 bases. The germline V gene has CDR1 SGDLS and CDR2 YYNGEE. CDR3 length: 18 residues. The J segment lost 3 bases and the V segment lost 0 bases, leaving 8 bases of the junction unmatched. CDR3 sequence (DNA): TGTGCCAGCAGCGTAGCTGGGCTAGCGGGAGCGGACACCGGGGAGCTGTTTTTT. This codes for CASSVAGLAGADTGELFF.

This clone was counted between two and nine times. The chain employs TRBV5-1 and TRBJ1-5; the D gene is possibly TRBD1 (5 bases). Germline V CDR1 and CDR2: SGHRS, YFSETQ. The CDR3 is made up of 18 amino acids. V was clipped by 1 base and J by 1 base, with 18 bases between them. The CDR3, as DNA: TGCGCCAGCAGCTTGCCGCGGACAAGGGTGGGCAGCAATCAGCCCCAGCATTTT. Protein sequence: CASSLPRTRVGSNQPQHF.